This T cell receptor (beta chain) was identified in a study of OX40 agonist ivuxolimab in advanced cancers. Assay used: immunoSEQ multiplex PCR; TCRdb lists only in-frame clones, some missing. In the table there are about 53,000 clones, roughly 73% of which are singletons. With 6 bases removed from V and 1 base from J, the gap between germline ends came to 18 bases. CDR3 length equals 16 residues. Per germline, CDR1 MDHEN and CDR2 SYDVKM. The sequences come from CD4+ or CD8+ T cells sorted from blood, collected in a trial of the OX40 agonist ivuxolimab. The chain carries TRBV28 and TRBJ1-1, with D hard to call. The receptor was isolated from an adult with an advanced solid tumor such as melanoma, head and neck, liver or kidney cancer. The CDR3 DNA follows: TGTGCCAGCAGCTTCGACCCGGCCAAGGGGAACACTGAAGCTTTCTTT. Its translation is CASSFDPAKGNTEAFF.